This record concerns one T cell receptor beta chain sequence. What antigen it recognizes has not been identified. Qualities for individual bases were not recorded, and no much larger clone is one base off. Patients with ophthalmopathy had moderately to severely active disease, with a Clinical Activity Score of 3 or more, a NOSPECS grade of 4 or more, and a disease duration of less than 3 months. Anyone with other autoimmune diseases, uncontrolled infections, pregnancy or lactation was excluded from the study. Clinical symptoms, serum thyroxine, TRAb, thyroid ultrasound and orbital computed tomography were used for diagnosis. Ficoll-Paque density gradient centrifugation was used to isolate PBMCs from approximately 10 ml of fresh peripheral blood. Trizol reagent was used to extract the total RNA, and its quality was then checked on an Agilent 2100 Bioanalyzer. This specimen belongs to a study of Graves' ophthalmopathy and Graves' hyperthyroidism listed by TCRdb under 2018. Notes on the research overall: Peripheral blood samples were taken at the time of initial diagnosis, before any treatment was given. An independent validation cohort comprised 18 hyperthyroidism patients and over 15 patients who later progressed from hyperthyroidism to ophthalmopathy. In roughly 6 hyperthyroidism patients, T-cell repertoires of thyroid tissue and blood were compared. To explore V-J signatures that distinguish ophthalmopathy from hyperthyroidism, a discovery set of about a hundred patients was enrolled, made up of around 44 with ophthalmopathy and under 65 with stable hyperthyroidism. To tell Graves' ophthalmopathy apart from Graves' hyperthyroidism, and to predict which patients would progress to ophthalmopathy, the study relied on TCR beta repertoire signatures. In total, 135 blood samples were TCR-sequenced: 40 to 45 ophthalmopathy, under 85 hyperthyroidism and some 17 hyperthyroidism-to-ophthalmopathy patients. Following sample collection, hyperthyroidism patients were given methimazole at a starting dose of 30 mg daily, and ophthalmopathy patients were given high-dose intravenous methylprednisolone.

For repertoire sequencing, TCR beta CDR3 regions were amplified from RNA transcripts. The first round was an RT-PCR using HTBI primers with the Qiagen OneStep RT-PCR kit, and this first round was followed by a second-round multiplex PCR, then size selection and purification. Libraries were sequenced on an Illumina HiSeq2000 using paired-end 100 bp reads. On the authors' methods: SOAPnuke was used to process the reads, removing any read that contained adapters or uncalled bases, had a mean Phred below 15, or lacked an exact match to the constant primer or identifier. High-quality paired reads were merged with COPE v1.2.5. Clonotypes were defined as unique nucleotide sequences and were aligned to IMGT TRB V, D and J references using MiTCR v1.1. Analysis was restricted to V-J combinations with a frequency above 0.0001, which covered about 99% of repertoires. For each V-J combination, a TCR clonal expansion and chaos score was defined as the ratio of F50 clonal expansion to chaos observed in the TCRdist matrix. Welch's t-statistics and random forest were used to reduce features to about a dozen V-J combinations, which were fed into a naive Bayes classifier. Thyroid-blood repertoire similarity was quantified with the Morisita-Horn index. TCRdb redid the processing of the public reads, applying fastp at Q25 and MiXCR, and retained in-frame beta chains. Every CDR3 protein is listed once, alongside the most common genes and DNA of its rows. The V and J calls and clone size come from TCRdb's table, not from the authors' own analysis. The sample contains hundreds of thousands of distinct CDR3 sequences, 35% to 50% of them found a single time. Clones ranked in the top ten supply 35% to 55% of the sample.

Broader findings and caveats from the paper: No statistical method was used to predetermine the sample size, and group allocation was not hidden from the investigators. The 13-signature model separated ophthalmopathy from stable hyperthyroidism with around 90% sensitivity and almost 84% specificity in cross-validation, and 80%/75% in the test set. Most expanded thyroid clonotypes with frequency above 0.001 were also detected in blood, suggesting blood repertoires may reflect the thyroid immune response. In validation, the model predicted ophthalmopathy progression with about 71% sensitivity and roughly 72% specificity; eleven to twelve predicted patients were CT-confirmed with GO in a median of approximately 6.5 months.

Its CDR3 holds 13 amino acids, cysteine through phenylalanine. Solely the CDR3 DNA is kept, with 39 bases framed from the first base. In the germline V gene, CDR1 corresponds to SQVTM and CDR2 to ANQGSEA. Trimming takes 6 bases off V and 6 bases off J; junction bases not matched to a gene: 7. The chain joins TRBV29-1 to TRBJ2-7, and 11 bases in between align with TRBD1. The TCR was taken from an adult man with Graves' ophthalmopathy. The sequenced sample was peripheral blood. The CDR3 has the sequence CSVSRDRGVEQYF. The nucleotide sequence is given as TGCAGCGTGTCCCGGGACAGGGGGGTCGAGCAGTACTTC.